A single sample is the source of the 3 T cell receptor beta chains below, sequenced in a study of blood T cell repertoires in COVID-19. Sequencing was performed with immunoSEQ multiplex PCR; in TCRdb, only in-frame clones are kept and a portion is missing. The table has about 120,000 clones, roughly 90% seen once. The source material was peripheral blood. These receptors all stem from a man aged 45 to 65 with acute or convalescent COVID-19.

The CDR3 DNA reads as TGTGCCAGCAGCTTGGGTCAGGCTGGGAATCAGCCCCAGCATTTT. Translation: CASSLGQAGNQPQHF. This chain connects TRBV5-6 to TRBJ1-5; D remains unclear. The germline V and J ends were trimmed by 0 bases and 4 bases, with 11 bases remaining between them. Germline V gives CDR1 SGHDT, CDR2 YYEEEE. The CDR3 has 15 residues.

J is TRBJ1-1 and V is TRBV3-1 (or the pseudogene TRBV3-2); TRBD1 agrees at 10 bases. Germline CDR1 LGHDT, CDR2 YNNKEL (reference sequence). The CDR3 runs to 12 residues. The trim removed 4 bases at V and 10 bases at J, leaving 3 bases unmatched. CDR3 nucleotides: TGTGCCAGCAGCCCAAGGGACAGGGGAGCTTTCTTT. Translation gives CASSPRDRGAFF.

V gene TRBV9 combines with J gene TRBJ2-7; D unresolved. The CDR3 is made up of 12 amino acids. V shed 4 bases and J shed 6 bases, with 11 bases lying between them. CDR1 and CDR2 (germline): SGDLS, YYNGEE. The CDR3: CASSLRFGEQYF. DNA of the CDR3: TGTGCCAGCAGCCTCCGGTTCGGCGAGCAGTACTTC.